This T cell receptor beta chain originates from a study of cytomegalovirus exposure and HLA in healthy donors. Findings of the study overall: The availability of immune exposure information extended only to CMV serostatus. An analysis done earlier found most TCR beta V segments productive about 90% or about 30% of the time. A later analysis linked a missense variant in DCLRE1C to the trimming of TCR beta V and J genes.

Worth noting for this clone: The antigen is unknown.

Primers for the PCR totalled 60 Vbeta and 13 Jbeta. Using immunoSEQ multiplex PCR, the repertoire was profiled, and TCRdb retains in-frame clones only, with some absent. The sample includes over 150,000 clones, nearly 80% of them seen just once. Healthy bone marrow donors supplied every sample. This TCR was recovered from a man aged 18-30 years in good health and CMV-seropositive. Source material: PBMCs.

The CDR3 reads CAISTRGQNTGELFF. The CDR3 nucleotides read TGTGCCATCAGTACCAGGGGGCAGAACACCGGGGAGCTGTTTTTT. V gene TRBV10-3 combines with J gene TRBJ2-2; TRBD1 matches at 8 bases. Germline values: CDR1 ENHRY, CDR2 SYGVKD. The CDR3 loop spans 15 amino acids. V trimming: 5 bases; J trimming: 1 base; junction bases outside the gene matches: 3.